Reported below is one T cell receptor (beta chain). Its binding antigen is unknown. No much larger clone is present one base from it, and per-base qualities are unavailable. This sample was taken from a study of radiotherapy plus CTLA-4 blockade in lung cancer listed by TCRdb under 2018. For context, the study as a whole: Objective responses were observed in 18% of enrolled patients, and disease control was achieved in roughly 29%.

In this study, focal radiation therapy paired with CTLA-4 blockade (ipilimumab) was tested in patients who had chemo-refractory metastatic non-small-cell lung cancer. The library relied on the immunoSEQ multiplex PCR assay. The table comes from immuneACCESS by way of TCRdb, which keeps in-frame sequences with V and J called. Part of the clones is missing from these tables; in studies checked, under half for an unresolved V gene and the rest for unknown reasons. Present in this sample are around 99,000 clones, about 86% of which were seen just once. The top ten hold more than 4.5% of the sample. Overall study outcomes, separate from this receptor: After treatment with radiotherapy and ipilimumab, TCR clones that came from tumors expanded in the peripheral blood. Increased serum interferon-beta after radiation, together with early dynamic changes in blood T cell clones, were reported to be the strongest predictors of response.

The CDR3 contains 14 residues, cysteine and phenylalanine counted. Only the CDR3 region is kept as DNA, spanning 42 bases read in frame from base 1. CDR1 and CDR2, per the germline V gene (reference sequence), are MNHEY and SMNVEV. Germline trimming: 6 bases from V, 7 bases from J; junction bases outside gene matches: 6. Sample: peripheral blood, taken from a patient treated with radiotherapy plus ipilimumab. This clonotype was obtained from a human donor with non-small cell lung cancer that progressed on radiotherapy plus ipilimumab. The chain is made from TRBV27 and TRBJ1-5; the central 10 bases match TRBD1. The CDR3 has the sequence CASRPGTGVQPQHF. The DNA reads TGTGCCAGCAGACCAGGGACAGGGGTGCAGCCCCAGCATTTT.